The clone carrying this TCR beta chain has at least ten counts. As yet, its antigen is unknown. A universal primer site was created by template switching, with the cDNA bearing unique molecular identifiers. TCRdb processed the 5' RACE reads anew with MiXCR; each CDR3 protein has one entry. The sample shows 1,800,000 or so distinct CDR3 sequences, 25% to 35% of them seen only once. The CDR3 is 14 residues long. Germline lookup yields CDR1 LGHDT and CDR2 YNNKEL (reference sequence). Trimming removed 1 base at V and 2 bases at J, with 6 bases between. This specimen comes from a study of identical twins. Notes on the study in general: High-abundance cord blood beta clonotypes had fewer insertions; memory repertoires showed none. Conclusions were based on cross-sectional statistical analysis, without following the same donors.

Every sampled donor was Caucasian and healthy. This TCR was sampled from a newborn girl in good health. The chain employs TRBV3-1 and TRBJ1-5; D remains unclear. The source material was cord blood. The CDR3, as DNA: TGTGCCAGCAGCCAAGGGGCAGGCAATCAGCCCCAGCATTTT. It specifies CASSQGAGNQPQHF.